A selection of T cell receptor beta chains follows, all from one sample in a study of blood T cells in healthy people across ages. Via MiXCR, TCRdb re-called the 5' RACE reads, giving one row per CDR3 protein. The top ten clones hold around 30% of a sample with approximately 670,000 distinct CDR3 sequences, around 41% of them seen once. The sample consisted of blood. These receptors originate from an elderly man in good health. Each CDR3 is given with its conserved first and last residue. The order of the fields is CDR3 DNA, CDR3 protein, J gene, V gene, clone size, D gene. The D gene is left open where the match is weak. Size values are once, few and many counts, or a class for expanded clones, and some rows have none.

TGTGCCAGCAGCTTTGGTCCCGGGAGGGCCACAGAGACCCAGTACTTC CASSFGPGRATETQYF TRBJ2-5 TRBV7-9 . TRBD2
TGTGCCAGCTCACCAGACAGCAATTCACCCCTCCACTTT CASSPDSNSPLHF TRBJ1-6 TRBV18 . .
TGTGCCAGCAGAACAGGGGTCCAAGAGACCCAGTACTTC CASRTGVQETQYF TRBJ2-5 TRBV6-2/TRBV6-3 few TRBD1
TGTGCCAGCACCGGGACAGGGGGCTACGAGCAGTACTTC CASTGTGGYEQYF TRBJ2-7 TRBV6-2/TRBV6-3 . TRBD1
TGTGCCAGCAGGGGACAGGGGCTAGGTGAGCAGTTCTTC CASRGQGLGEQFF TRBJ2-1 TRBV6-2/TRBV6-3 . TRBD1
TGTGCCAGCAGCTCCAACGCACGTGACTCTGCCTACGCGCAGTACTTC CASSSNARDSAYAQYF TRBJ2-5 TRBV28 . .
TGTGCCAGCAGCAAGGACCCCTCCGGAAACACCATATATTTT CASSKDPSGNTIYF TRBJ1-3 TRBV6-1 once .
TGTGCCAGCAGCTCTAACAGGGGCGGAGAGTTCTTC CASSSNRGGEFF TRBJ2-1 TRBV7-9 many TRBD1
TGTGCCAGCGGTGATAACGGACTAGCGAACAATGAGCAGTTCTTC CASGDNGLANNEQFF TRBJ2-1 TRBV2 . TRBD2
TGTGCCAGCAGCGGCAGCCAGAGGGCCAAAGATACGCAGTATTTT CASSGSQRAKDTQYF TRBJ2-3 TRBV7-8 few .
TGTGCCAGCAGCCAAGAGCGGGGGACCTACAATGAGCAGTACTTC CASSQERGTYNEQYF TRBJ2-7 TRBV4-2 many TRBD2
TGCAGTGCTAGTCGAGGAGGGGACCACTCCTACGAGCAGTACTTC CSASRGGDHSYEQYF TRBJ2-7 TRBV20-1 . .
TGTGCCAGCACCACGGGGGGAACAATAGATACGCAGTATTTT CASTTGGTIDTQYF TRBJ2-3 TRBV7-2 . TRBD2
TGCGCCAGCAGCTTCCGGACAGGGGAAGAGACCCAGTACTTC CASSFRTGEETQYF TRBJ2-5 TRBV5-1 . TRBD1
TGCGCCAGCAGGAAAACGATGGACGGGGCCTCCTACGAGCAGTACTTC CASRKTMDGASYEQYF TRBJ2-7 TRBV10-2 . .
TGTGCCAGCTCACCCCAGGACGGGGTTTTCGAGACCCAGTACTTC CASSPQDGVFETQYF TRBJ2-5 TRBV18 once .
TGCAGTGCTAGAGCTAGCGGGAAGGGTGGCAGAAACATTCAGTACTTC CSARASGKGGRNIQYF TRBJ2-4 TRBV20-1 . TRBD2
TGTGCCAGCACCCAAACGTCTGGGAGTTCAGGAGCTTTCTTT CASTQTSGSSGAFF TRBJ1-1 TRBV6-2/TRBV6-3 . .
TGTGCCAGCACCCAGGGGGTGAAGGGAAACACCATATATTTT CASTQGVKGNTIYF TRBJ1-3 TRBV12-3/TRBV12-4 . TRBD1
TGTGCCAGCAGCGCAGGGCTTGGCGGACGGGATGAGCAGTTCTTC CASSAGLGGRDEQFF TRBJ2-1 TRBV7-2 . .
TGCAGTGCCGTGGTCCCGGGACAGGGACGGAGTGAAAAACTGTTTTTT CSAVVPGQGRSEKLFF TRBJ1-4 TRBV20-1 few TRBD1
TGTGCCAGCAGCCCCGTTAGAGGCCTCGTGAACACCGGGGAGCTGTTTTTT CASSPVRGLVNTGELFF TRBJ2-2 TRBV11-3 . .
TGTGCCAGCAGCTTATTAGTCGGCACAGATACGCAGTATTTT CASSLLVGTDTQYF TRBJ2-3 TRBV7-6 . .
TGTGCCAGCGGACTAGCGGTTAGCACAGATACGCAGTATTTT CASGLAVSTDTQYF TRBJ2-3 TRBV7-2 few TRBD2
TGTGCCAGCAGCTACAGGGGGCGAGTGGAGACCCAGTACTTC CASSYRGRVETQYF TRBJ2-5 TRBV7-2 . TRBD1
TGTGCCAGCAGCGGGACAGGCGGAGCGGGAACCTACAATGAGCAGTTCTTC CASSGTGGAGTYNEQFF TRBJ2-1 TRBV6-1 . .
TGTGCCAGCAGCCGACCCTCGAATGAGCAGTTCTTC CASSRPSNEQFF TRBJ2-1 TRBV7-9 . .
TGCAGCGCCTTAATGACCGGGACAGGAAGAACTGGGGCCAACGTCCTGACTTTC CSALMTGTGRTGANVLTF TRBJ2-6 TRBV29-1 few TRBD1
TGTGCCAGCAGCCCCCGGGTAGCCAGGGGGCTTTACGAGCAGTACTTC CASSPRVARGLYEQYF TRBJ2-7 TRBV28 few TRBD1
TGTGCCAGCAGCCCAAGTACAGAGACCCAGTACTTC CASSPSTETQYF TRBJ2-5 TRBV7-9 many .
TGTGCCAGCACCCATATCTTGGGTCAGAATGAAAAACTGTTTTTT CASTHILGQNEKLFF TRBJ1-4 TRBV27 . .
TGTGCCTGGAGTGTCCAGTTCCAAGAGACCCAGTACTTC CAWSVQFQETQYF TRBJ2-5 TRBV30 . .
TGTGCCAGCAGTCTTTTGGGGGGGGGGAACTACAATGAGCAGTACTTC CASSLLGGGNYNEQYF TRBJ2-7 TRBV6-2/TRBV6-3 . TRBD2
TGTGCCACCAGTGGGTCGGGCAGGGCGGGAAACATTCAGTACTTC CATSGSGRAGNIQYF TRBJ2-4 TRBV24-1 few .
TGCGCCAGCAGTGAACGGCGGGGCACCCGGGGGAGTACTGAAGCTTTCTTT CASSERRGTRGSTEAFF TRBJ1-1 TRBV10-2 . .
TGTGCCAGCAGCTCAACAGGGGAGAGCACTGAAGCTTTCTTT CASSSTGESTEAFF TRBJ1-1 TRBV6-5 . TRBD1
TGCGCCAGCAGCCAGAACGAGGGAATTAATGAAAAACTGTTTTTT CASSQNEGINEKLFF TRBJ1-4 TRBV4-3 few .
TGCAGTGCTAGAGGACAGCCTAGCACAGATACGCAGTATTTT CSARGQPSTDTQYF TRBJ2-3 TRBV20-1 few .
TGCGAGGGGCGGGAGTCGAGCACTTACACAGATACGCAGTATTTT CEGRESSTYTDTQYF TRBJ2-3 TRBV20-1 . TRBD2
TGTGCCAGCAGTTCCGGGACTTATGGCTACACCTTC CASSSGTYGYTF TRBJ1-2 TRBV7-2 . .
TGTGCCAGCAGCCAAGGCACCTCTTCCTACGAGCAGTACTTC CASSQGTSSYEQYF TRBJ2-7 TRBV7-2 many .
TGCAGTGCCCTACTAAGCGGGAGGGCCGACGAGCAGTACTTC CSALLSGRADEQYF TRBJ2-7 TRBV20-1 few TRBD2
TGTGCCAGCAGCTTAACTAGCGGGGGGGCCGCGGAGACCCAGTACTTC CASSLTSGGAAETQYF TRBJ2-5 TRBV7-2 few TRBD2
TGTGCCAGCAGCCAACCGGACAGGGTCCACGAGCAGTACTTC CASSQPDRVHEQYF TRBJ2-7 TRBV3-1 few TRBD1
TGTGCCAGCAGCCATTTTTCTGGGACAGGAGGCACAGATACGCAGTATTTT CASSHFSGTGGTDTQYF TRBJ2-3 TRBV4-2 . TRBD1
TGTGCCAGCAGCGTAGACGGAGACTGGGGGAGGAAGACCCAGTACTTC CASSVDGDWGRKTQYF TRBJ2-5 TRBV9 . .
TGCGCCAGCAGCCGAGGGATGGCTTCAACTAATGAAAAACTGTTTTTT CASSRGMASTNEKLFF TRBJ1-4 TRBV4-3 once .
TGTGCCAGCAGCTCAGTTGGTTTCGGTACCAATGAGCAGTTCTTC CASSSVGFGTNEQFF TRBJ2-1 TRBV5-5 few .
TGCAGCGCTACGACAGGGTCGGAAGGTGAAGCTTTCTTT CSATTGSEGEAFF TRBJ1-1 TRBV29-1 few TRBD1
TGCAGCGTGCAGGGGCAGGGTGGCTCTGGGGCCAACGTCCTGACTTTC CSVQGQGGSGANVLTF TRBJ2-6 TRBV29-1 few .
TGCAGTGCTAGAAACAACGATGGCTACACCTTC CSARNNDGYTF TRBJ1-2 TRBV20-1 . .
TGTGCCAGCAGCTTTCAGACTAGCGGGGAAGGGACCCAGTTCTTC CASSFQTSGEGTQFF TRBJ2-1 TRBV7-2 . TRBD2
TGCGCCAGCAGCCCACTAGCCAAAAACATTCAGTACTTC CASSPLAKNIQYF TRBJ2-4 TRBV5-1 . .
TGCAGTGCTAGAGATCCCAAGGGGACAACGAACACCGGGGAGCTGTTTTTT CSARDPKGTTNTGELFF TRBJ2-2 TRBV20-1 . .
TGTGCCAGCAGGCTCGGACTAGCGGGGCAGTACTTC CASRLGLAGQYF TRBJ2-7 TRBV12-3/TRBV12-4 few TRBD2
TGCGCCAGCACCGGGACAGGGTCAACGAATGTTCAGTACTTC CASTGTGSTNVQYF TRBJ2-4 TRBV4-1 many TRBD1